Presented here are 19 T cell receptor beta chains from one specimen sequenced in a study. One entry per CDR3 protein, called by TCRdb with MiXCR from the 5' RACE reads. The profile shows about 62,000 distinct CDR3 sequences, more than 25% of them singletons. Material: tumor-infiltrating naive CD4+ T cells sorted from the breast tumor. The subset here: naive CD4+ T cells, CD4+CD45RA+CD25-. All receptors derive from a female donor with breast cancer.

This clonotype has just a few counts. The chain uses TRBV7-9 and TRBJ1-2; tentatively, D is TRBD1 (6 bases). Trimming removed 0 bases at V and 6 bases at J, with 17 bases between. CDR1 is SEHNR, CDR2 FQNEAQ, per germline (reference sequence). This CDR3 is built from 16 residues. CDR3 coding DNA: TGTGCCAGCAGCTTAGCGCTAGGAGGGACACCGAATGGCTACACCTTC. Protein product: CASSLALGGTPNGYTF.

This clonotype has only a few counts. V is TRBV20-1 and J is TRBJ1-2, with TRBD1 identical over 9 bases. V shed 6 bases and J 4 bases; nucleotides not matched to a gene: 6. The germline CDR1 and CDR2 sequences are DFQATT and SNEGSKA (reference sequence). The CDR3 has 13 amino acids. The CDR3 spells CSAEDRGSYGYTF. The DNA of the CDR3 is TGCAGTGCCGAGGACAGGGGAAGCTATGGCTACACCTTC.

The chain carries TRBV11-3 and TRBJ2-1, with unresolved D. From germline, CDR1 is SGHNT and CDR2 YENEEA. Trimming removed 1 base at V and 4 bases at J, with 11 bases between. The CDR3 loop spans 15 amino acids. This chain's CDR3 is CASSLGGRSYNEQFF. CDR3 nucleotide sequence: TGTGCCAGCAGCTTAGGAGGCCGTTCTTACAATGAGCAGTTCTTC. Variable domain in full (rest from reference TRBV11-3 and TRBJ2-1): EAGVVQSPRYKIIEKKQPVAFWCNPISGHNTLYWYLQNLGQGPELLIRYENEEAVDDSQLPKDRFSAERLKGVDSTLKIQPAELGDSAVYLCASSLGGRSYNEQFFGPGTRLTVL.

J is TRBJ2-2 and V is TRBV4-1, with 11 bases aligning to TRBD2. Germline-derived CDR1 and CDR2 are MGHRA and YSYEKL. This CDR3 has 18 amino acids. V lost 3 bases to trimming and J lost 0 bases; unmatched junction nucleotides: 6. CDR3 residues: CASSHAPGLAANTGELFF. In DNA form, the CDR3 reads TGCGCCAGCAGCCATGCACCGGGACTAGCGGCGAACACCGGGGAGCTGTTTTTT.

The chain carries TRBV20-1 and TRBJ1-1, with D unresolved. V was trimmed by 4 bases and J by 11 bases, leaving 17 bases between them. The germline V gene encodes CDR1 DFQATT and CDR2 SNEGSKA (reference sequence). The CDR3 is 12 amino acids. The CDR3: CSATPGGLGAFF. The CDR3 DNA follows: TGCAGTGCTACCCCGGGTGGCCTTGGGGCTTTCTTT.

This clonotype was picked up many times. The chain carries TRBV5-1 and TRBJ2-2; maybe TRBD2 (6 bases). Germline CDR1 SGHRS, CDR2 YFSETQ. The CDR3 runs 14 residues. The V and J ends lost 0 bases and 6 bases respectively, with 9 bases between them. CDR3 DNA: TGCGCCAGCAGCTTGGCCCCGGGGGCCGGGGAGCTGTTTTTT. Encoded protein: CASSLAPGAGELFF.

V gene TRBV20-1 combines with J gene TRBJ2-5; 10 bases are a match to TRBD2. The CDR3 sequence is 17 residues long. Unmatched junction bases numbered 17, after V lost 6 bases and J lost 4 bases. Germline V gene lookup returns CDR1 DFQATT and CDR2 SNEGSKA (reference sequence). CDR3 coding DNA: TGCAGTGCGTCACTAGCGGGAACTGGTCGTGTAGCAGAGACCCAGTACTTC. Encoded protein: CSASLAGTGRVAETQYF.

The V gene is TRBV6-6, the J gene TRBJ1-6; D is unclear. CDR1 and CDR2 (germline): MNHNY, SVGAGI (reference sequence). CDR3 length: 17 amino acids. V was clipped by 1 base and J by 0 bases, with 10 bases between them. The CDR3 DNA reads TGTGCCAGCAGTTACTTTGGGGAAGGCTCCTATAATTCACCCCTCCACTTT. Its translation is CASSYFGEGSYNSPLHF.

This clonotype was seen repeatedly, ten times or more. The V call is TRBV5-1, the J call TRBJ2-3, with no clear D. Germline V gene sequence: CDR1 SGHRS, CDR2 YFSETQ. The CDR3 totals 13 residues. The V and J ends lost 3 bases and 4 bases respectively, with 9 bases between them. The CDR3 loop is CASSYSRADTQYF. The CDR3 nucleotides are TGCGCCAGCAGCTACAGTAGGGCAGATACGCAGTATTTT.

The table lists this clonotype with many counts. The CDR3 bases are TGTGCCAGCAGCGTAGACGCCGGAGGGAGGTACACCGGGGAGCTGTTTTTT. Translating it yields CASSVDAGGRYTGELFF. The rearrangement uses TRBV9 and TRBJ2-2; possible D gene TRBD2, 6 bases. The V end was cut by 0 bases, the J end by 3 bases, with 15 bases between. The CDR3 is 17 residues long. Germline V CDR1 and CDR2: SGDLS, YYNGEE.

Points on this clonotype: A junction boundary mismatches the germline segment, possibly from a read error. V is TRBV6-2 or TRBV6-3 and J is TRBJ2-7; D may be TRBD1 (5 bases). CDR3 size: 15 residues. Germline CDR1 MNHEY, CDR2 SVGEGT. The CDR3 region is CASSFLFLDTYERYF. Written as DNA, the CDR3 is TGTGCCAGCAGTTTTTTATTCCTGGACACCTACGAGCGGTACTTC.

This clonotype has a handful of counts. The chain carries TRBV7-9 and TRBJ1-2; maybe TRBD1 (6 bases). The CDR3 contains 14 residues. V was shortened by 3 bases and J by 6 bases, with 14 bases between the two germline ends. Germline CDR1 reads SEHNR; CDR2 reads FQNEAQ (reference sequence). The CDR3 coding sequence is TGTGCCAGCAGCTTGCTACAGGGAAGAGATGGCTACACCTTC. Its protein is CASSLLQGRDGYTF.

CDR3 DNA: TGTGCCAGCAGCGACAGGGGGTATGGCGGGGAGCTGTTTTTT. This gives the protein CASSDRGYGGELFF. The chain employs TRBV9 and TRBJ2-2, with 8 bases fitting TRBD1. Germline V lookup: CDR1 SGDLS, CDR2 YYNGEE. The CDR3 consists of 14 residues. Unmatched junction bases numbered 5, after V lost 3 bases and J lost 7 bases.

This clonotype was counted a few times. The gene calls are TRBV3-1 and TRBJ1-1, with D perhaps TRBD1 (5 bases). V was pared by 2 bases and J by 4 bases, with 14 bases between. Germline CDR1 LGHDT, CDR2 YNNKEL (reference sequence). This CDR3 spans 15 amino acids. This CDR3 is CASSQSAGSVTEAFF. CDR3 nucleotides: TGTGCCAGCAGCCAAAGCGCAGGGTCGGTCACTGAAGCTTTCTTT.

This clonotype was seen only a few times. The chain couples TRBV20-1 to TRBJ2-5; D is possibly TRBD1 (6 bases). The V and J ends lost 5 bases and 5 bases respectively, with 15 bases between them. There are 13 residues in the CDR3. Germline values: CDR1 DFQATT, CDR2 SNEGSKA (reference sequence). The DNA for the CDR3 is TGCAGTGCTGTAGGACAGTTTGAGGAGACCCAGTACTTC. It yields the protein CSAVGQFEETQYF.

V is TRBV7-9 and J is TRBJ2-1; 8 bases are shared with TRBD1. Germline-derived CDR1 and CDR2 are SEHNR and FQNEAQ (reference sequence). This CDR3 region has 14 residues. V gave up 5 bases and J gave up 7 bases; unmatched junction bases: 7. CDR3 sequence reads: CASSLDRAWNEQFF. CDR3 DNA: TGTGCCAGCAGCCTGGACAGGGCTTGGAATGAGCAGTTCTTC. Full variable domain (remainder filled in from reference TRBV7-9 and TRBJ2-1): DTGVSQNPRHKITKRGQNVTFRCDPISEHNRLYWYRQTLGQGPEFLTYFQNEAQLEKSRLLSDRFSAERPKGSFSTLEIQRTEQGDSAMYLCASSLDRAWNEQFFGPGTRLTVL.

This clonotype occurred a few times. CDR3 sequence (DNA): TGTGCCAGCAGTAAGACAGGGCCAAAAGATACGCAGTATTTT. Amino acid sequence: CASSKTGPKDTQYF. The chain is built from TRBV6-5 and TRBJ2-3; the match to TRBD1 covers 7 bases. With 5 bases clipped from V and 5 bases from J, the junction kept 7 bases outside the gene matches. The CDR3 totals 14 residues. Germline-derived CDR1 and CDR2 are MNHEY and SVGAGI.

In its sample, this clonotype was seen a few times. The V gene is TRBV20-1, the J gene TRBJ2-3; 8 bases line up with TRBD2. In germline, CDR1 is DFQATT, CDR2 SNEGSKA (reference sequence). The length of the CDR3 is 15 residues. The V gene end was trimmed by 3 bases and the J gene end by 0 bases; junction bases not matched to a gene: 5. CDR3 nucleotides: TGCAGTGCTAGGACGGGGGGGGCTAGCACAGATACGCAGTATTTT. Protein product: CSARTGGASTDTQYF.

Regarding this clonotype: This could be a read error, since a much larger clone is one nucleotide away. The chain is built from TRBV21-1 and TRBJ2-2; no check of the table's D call, TRBD1, against the DNA was made. TRBV21-1 is a listed pseudogene. The CDR3 is made up of 16 amino acids. The CDR3 coding sequence is TGTGCCAGCAACAAAGTTAGACAGGGGGTCACCGGGGAGCTGTTTTTT. This sequence encodes CASNKVRQGVTGELFF.